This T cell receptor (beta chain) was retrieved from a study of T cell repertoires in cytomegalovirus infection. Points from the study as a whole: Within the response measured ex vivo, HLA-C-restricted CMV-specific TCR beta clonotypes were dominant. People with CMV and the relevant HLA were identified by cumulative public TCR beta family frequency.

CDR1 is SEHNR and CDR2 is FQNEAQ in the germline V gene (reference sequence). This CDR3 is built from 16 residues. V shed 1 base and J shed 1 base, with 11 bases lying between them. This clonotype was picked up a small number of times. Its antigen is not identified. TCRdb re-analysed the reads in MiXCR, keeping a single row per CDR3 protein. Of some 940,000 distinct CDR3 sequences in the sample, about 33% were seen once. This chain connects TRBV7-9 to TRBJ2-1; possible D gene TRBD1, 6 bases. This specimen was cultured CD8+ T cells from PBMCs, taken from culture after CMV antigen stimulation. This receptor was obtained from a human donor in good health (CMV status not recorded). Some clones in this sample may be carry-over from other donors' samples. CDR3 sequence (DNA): TGTGCCAGCAGCTTAGTACAGGGTGGATCCTACAATGAGCAGTTCTTC. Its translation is CASSLVQGGSYNEQFF.